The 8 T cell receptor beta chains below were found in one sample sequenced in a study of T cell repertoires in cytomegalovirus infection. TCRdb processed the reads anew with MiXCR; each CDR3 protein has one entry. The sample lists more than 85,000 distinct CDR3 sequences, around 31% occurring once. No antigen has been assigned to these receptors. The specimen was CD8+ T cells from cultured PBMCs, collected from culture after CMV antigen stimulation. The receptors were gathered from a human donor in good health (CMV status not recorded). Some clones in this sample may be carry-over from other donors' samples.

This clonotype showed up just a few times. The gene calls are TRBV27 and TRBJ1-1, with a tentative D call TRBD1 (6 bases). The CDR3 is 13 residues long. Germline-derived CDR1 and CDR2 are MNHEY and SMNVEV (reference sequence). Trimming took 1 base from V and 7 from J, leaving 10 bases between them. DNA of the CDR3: TGTGCCAGCAGTTTATACAGGGTGGGTGAAGCTTTCTTT. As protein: CASSLYRVGEAFF.

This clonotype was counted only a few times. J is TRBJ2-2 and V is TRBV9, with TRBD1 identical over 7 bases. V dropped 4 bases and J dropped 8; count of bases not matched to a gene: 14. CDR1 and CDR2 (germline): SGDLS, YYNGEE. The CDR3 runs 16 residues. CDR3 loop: CASSSNLGQFTGELFF. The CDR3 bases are TGTGCCAGCAGCTCTAATTTGGGACAGTTTACGGGGGAGCTGTTTTTT.

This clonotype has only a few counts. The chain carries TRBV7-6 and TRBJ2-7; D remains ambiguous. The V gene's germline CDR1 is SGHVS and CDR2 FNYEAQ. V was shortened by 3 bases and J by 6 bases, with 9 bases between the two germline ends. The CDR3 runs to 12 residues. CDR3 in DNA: TGTGCCAGCAGCTTCCTCGGATCCGAGCAGTACTTC. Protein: CASSFLGSEQYF.

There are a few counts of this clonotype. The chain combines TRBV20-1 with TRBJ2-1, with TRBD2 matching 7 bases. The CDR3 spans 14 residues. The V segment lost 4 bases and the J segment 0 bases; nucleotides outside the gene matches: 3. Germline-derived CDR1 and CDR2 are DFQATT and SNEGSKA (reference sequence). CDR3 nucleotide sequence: TGCAGTGCTAACCGGGGGGACTCCTACAATGAGCAGTTCTTC. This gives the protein CSANRGDSYNEQFF.

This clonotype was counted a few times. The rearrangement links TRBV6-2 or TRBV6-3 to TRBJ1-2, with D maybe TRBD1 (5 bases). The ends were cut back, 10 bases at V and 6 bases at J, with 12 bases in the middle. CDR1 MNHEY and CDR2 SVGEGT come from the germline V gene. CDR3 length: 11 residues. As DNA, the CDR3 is TGTGCCACCCTGACAGTAGATGGCTACACCTTC. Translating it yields CATLTVDGYTF.

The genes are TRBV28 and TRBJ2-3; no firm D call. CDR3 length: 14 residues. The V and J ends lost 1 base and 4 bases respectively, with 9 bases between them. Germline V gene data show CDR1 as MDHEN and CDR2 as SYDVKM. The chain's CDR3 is CASSLYPRADTQYF. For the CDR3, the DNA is TGTGCCAGCAGTTTATATCCCCGGGCAGATACGCAGTATTTT. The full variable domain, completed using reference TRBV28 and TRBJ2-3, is DVKVTQSSRYLVKRTGEKVFLECVQDMDHENMFWYRQDPGLGLRLIYFSYDVKMKEKGDIPEGYSVSREKKERFSLILESASTNQTSMYLCASSLYPRADTQYFGPGTRLTVL.

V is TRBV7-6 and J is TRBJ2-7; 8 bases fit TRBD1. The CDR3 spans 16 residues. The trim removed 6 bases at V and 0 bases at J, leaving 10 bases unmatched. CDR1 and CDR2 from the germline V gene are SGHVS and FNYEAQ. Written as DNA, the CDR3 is TGTGCCAGCAGTTCAGCCCAGGGGGCGGGCTCCTACGAGCAGTACTTC. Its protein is CASSSAQGAGSYEQYF.

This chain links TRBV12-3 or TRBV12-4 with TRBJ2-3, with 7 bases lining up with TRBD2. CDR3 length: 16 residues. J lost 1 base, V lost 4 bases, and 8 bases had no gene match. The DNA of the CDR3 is TGTGCCAGCAGTTCCAGCAGGGAGGGAGGCACAGATACGCAGTATTTT. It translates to CASSSSREGGTDTQYF.